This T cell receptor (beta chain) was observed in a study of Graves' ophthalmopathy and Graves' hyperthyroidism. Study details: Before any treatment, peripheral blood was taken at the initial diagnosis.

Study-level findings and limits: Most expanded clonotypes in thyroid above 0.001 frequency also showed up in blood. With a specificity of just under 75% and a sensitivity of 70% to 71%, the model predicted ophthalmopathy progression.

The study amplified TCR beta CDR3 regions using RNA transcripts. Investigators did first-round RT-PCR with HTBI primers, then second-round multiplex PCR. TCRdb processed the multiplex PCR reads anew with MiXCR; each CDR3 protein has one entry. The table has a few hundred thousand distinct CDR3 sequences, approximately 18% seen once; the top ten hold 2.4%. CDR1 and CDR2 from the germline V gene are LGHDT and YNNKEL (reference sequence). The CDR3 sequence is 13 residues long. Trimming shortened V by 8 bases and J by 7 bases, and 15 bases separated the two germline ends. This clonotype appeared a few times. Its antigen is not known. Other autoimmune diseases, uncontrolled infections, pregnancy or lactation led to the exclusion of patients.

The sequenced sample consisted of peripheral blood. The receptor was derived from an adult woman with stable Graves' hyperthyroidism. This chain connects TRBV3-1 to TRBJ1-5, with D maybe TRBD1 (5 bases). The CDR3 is CASGSSRDQPQHF. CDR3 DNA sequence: TGTGCCAGCGGGTCTAGCAGGGACCAGCCCCAGCATTTT.